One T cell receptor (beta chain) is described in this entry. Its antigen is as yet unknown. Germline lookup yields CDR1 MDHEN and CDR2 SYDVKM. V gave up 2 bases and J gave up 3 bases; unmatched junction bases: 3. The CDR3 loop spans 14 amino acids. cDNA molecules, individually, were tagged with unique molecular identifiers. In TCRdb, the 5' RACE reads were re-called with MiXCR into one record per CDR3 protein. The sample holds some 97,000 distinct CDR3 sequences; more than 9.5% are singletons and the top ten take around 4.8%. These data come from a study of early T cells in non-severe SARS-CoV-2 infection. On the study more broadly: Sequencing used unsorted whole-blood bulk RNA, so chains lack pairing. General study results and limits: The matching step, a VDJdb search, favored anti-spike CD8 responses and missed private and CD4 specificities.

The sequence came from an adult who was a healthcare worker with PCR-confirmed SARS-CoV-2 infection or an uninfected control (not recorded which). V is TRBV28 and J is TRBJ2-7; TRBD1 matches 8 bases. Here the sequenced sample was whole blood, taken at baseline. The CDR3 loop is CASSLLGQGYEQYF. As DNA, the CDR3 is TGTGCCAGCAGTTTACTAGGACAGGGCTACGAGCAGTACTTC.